These 22 T cell receptor beta chains came from one sample sequenced in a study of shared clonotypes between healthy human individuals. This table comes from immunoSEQ multiplex PCR, and its TCRdb copy is limited to in-frame clones, with some not included. The sample includes some 2.3 million clones, 80% to 95% seen only once; the top ten take 0.39%. Material for sequencing was naive CD4+ T cells from PBMCs. Subset specified: CD45RA+ positively selected. Source of these receptors: a man in his late teens or twenties in good health. Some clones in this sample may be carry-over from other donors' samples.

The rearrangement links TRBV7-8 to TRBJ1-2; D not certain. This CDR3 comprises 13 residues. Germline V CDR1 and CDR2: SGHVS, FQNEAQ. Trimming took 1 base from V and 3 from J, leaving 6 bases between them. The CDR3 sequence: CASSLGLYYGYTF. Written as DNA, the CDR3 is TGTGCCAGCAGCTTAGGCCTATACTATGGCTACACCTTC.

This chain joins TRBV14 and TRBJ2-7; D is possibly TRBD2 (7 bases). Between the trimmed V and J ends, which lost 4 bases and 2 bases, there was a span of 12 bases. From germline, CDR1 is SGHDN and CDR2 FVKESK. This CDR3 comprises 14 residues. The CDR3 protein is CASSRGGGTYEQYF. CDR3 nucleotides: TGTGCCAGCAGCCGGGGAGGGGGGACCTACGAGCAGTACTTC.

This chain links TRBV5-6 with TRBJ2-5; no definite D call. V dropped 2 bases and J dropped 5 bases, with 7 bases sitting between them. This CDR3 has 12 amino acids. Germline loops: CDR1 SGHDT, CDR2 YYEEEE. This chain's CDR3 is CASSLFSETQYF. Written as DNA, the CDR3 is TGTGCCAGCAGCTTATTTAGCGAGACCCAGTACTTC.

In this sample, this clone turned up once. The gene calls are TRBV5-1 and TRBJ2-7, with a tentative D call TRBD1 (5 bases). The CDR3 contains 15 residues. Per the germline V gene, CDR1 is SGHRS and CDR2 is YFSETQ. Trimming cost V 0 bases and J 2 bases, with 12 bases left between them. In DNA form, the CDR3 reads TGCGCCAGCAGCTTGGAGTCAGGGCCTACCTACGAGCAGTACTTC. Translating gives CASSLESGPTYEQYF.

About this clone itself: The sample has other DNA sequences that encode this CDR3 too. CDR3 sequence (DNA): TGTGCCAGCAGTCTCCAGGGGGAGAGGACTGAAGCTTTCTTT. Its translation: CASSLQGERTEAFF. The rearrangement joins TRBV11-3 to TRBJ1-1, with 7 nucleotides matching TRBD1. The CDR3 runs to 14 residues. Germline-derived CDR1 and CDR2 are SGHNT and YENEEA. V was clipped by 6 bases and J by 5 bases; unmatched bases: 9.

The V gene is TRBV6-1, the J gene TRBJ1-2, with D unresolved. The length of the CDR3 is 14 residues. The ends were cut back, 0 bases at V and 8 bases at J, with 13 bases in the middle. Looked up from germline, CDR1 is MNHNS and CDR2 is SASEGT. The DNA for the CDR3 is TGTGCCAGCAGTGAAGCGGGCCAGCGGCAGGGCTACACCTTC. Translated: CASSEAGQRQGYTF.

As DNA, the CDR3 is TGTGCCAGCAACCCTCTAGGGCCCAGATACGAGCAGTACTTC. Amino acid sequence: CASNPLGPRYEQYF. This chain connects TRBV28 to TRBJ2-7; D uncertain. The CDR3 consists of 14 residues. V was trimmed by 7 bases and J by 4 bases, leaving 17 bases between them. The germline V gene encodes CDR1 MDHEN and CDR2 SYDVKM.

This clone was counted between two and nine times. This sequence joins TRBV7-9 and TRBJ1-1; perhaps TRBD1 as D (6 bases). The V gene lost 6 bases and the J gene lost 3 bases, with 11 bases spanning the gap. The germline V gene has CDR1 SEHNR and CDR2 FQNEAQ (reference sequence). This CDR3 is built from 13 residues. The CDR3 region has the DNA TGTGCCAGCAGTGGGACAACCTACACTGAAGCTTTCTTT. Translation gives CASSGTTYTEAFF.

The chain links TRBV5-1 to TRBJ2-3; unclear D gene. The V end was cut by 4 bases, the J end by 2 bases, with 17 bases between. The CDR3 is made up of 16 amino acids. Germline values: CDR1 SGHRS, CDR2 YFSETQ. The CDR3 loop is CASSDPRFSSTDTQYF. CDR3 nucleotides: TGCGCCAGCAGCGACCCAAGATTCTCCTCCACAGATACGCAGTATTTT. Filled out from reference TRBV5-1 and TRBJ2-3, the complete variable domain reads KAGVTQTPRYLIKTRGQQVTLSCSPISGHRSVSWYQQTPGQGLQFLFEYFSETQRNKGNFPGRFSGRQFSNSRSEMNVSTLELGDSALYLCASSDPRFSSTDTQYFGPGTRLTVL.

The sample holds a few counts of this clone. V gene TRBV29-1 combines with J gene TRBJ1-1; D is undetermined. Germline V gives CDR1 SQVTM, CDR2 ANQGSEA. V lost 0 bases to trimming and J lost 2 bases, with 13 bases between them. The length of the CDR3 is 15 residues. CDR3 nucleotide sequence: TGCAGCGTTGAAGATCAGAGTCTACAAAACACTGAAGCTTTCTTT. It specifies CSVEDQSLQNTEAFF.

This sequence joins TRBV28 and TRBJ2-7; no firm D call. The CDR3 consists of 13 residues. The V and J ends lost 3 bases and 4 bases respectively, with 10 bases between them. CDR1 and CDR2 (germline): MDHEN, SYDVKM. CDR3 in amino acids: CASSLNPTYEQYF. DNA for the CDR3: TGTGCCAGCAGTTTGAACCCAACTTACGAGCAGTACTTC.

This CDR3 is CATSAPVGGYTF. CDR3 coding DNA: TGTGCCACCAGCGCCCCGGTTGGGGGCTACACCTTC. The genes are TRBV15 and TRBJ1-2; D gene unclear. V dropped 5 bases and J dropped 8 bases, with 12 bases sitting between them. The CDR3 sequence is 12 residues long. Looked up from germline, CDR1 is LNHNV and CDR2 is YYDKDF (reference sequence).

V and J are TRBV9 and TRBJ2-3; possible D gene TRBD1, 7 bases. In germline, CDR1 is SGDLS, CDR2 YYNGEE. CDR3 length: 18 amino acids. V was pared by 4 bases and J by 1 base, with 22 bases between. The CDR3 nucleotides are TGTGCCAGCAGCCCCCCGGGGGCAGGGGGTTTTGGCACAGATACGCAGTATTTT. Translated: CASSPPGAGGFGTDTQYF.

The chain couples TRBV6-1 to TRBJ1-5, with 9 bases fitting TRBD1. The germline V gene has CDR1 MNHNS and CDR2 SASEGT. The CDR3 length is 15 residues. Trimming at V came to 10 bases and at J to 3 bases, leaving 10 bases not matched to a gene. CDR3 loop: CATNTGTGPNQPQHF. CDR3 DNA sequence: TGTGCCACCAATACAGGGACAGGGCCCAATCAGCCCCAGCATTTT.

The V and J genes are TRBV7-2 and TRBJ2-5, with TRBD1 matching 7 bases. V gave up 6 bases and J gave up 1 base; unmatched junction bases: 8. Per the germline V gene, CDR1 is SGHTA and CDR2 is FQGNSA. The CDR3 sequence is 15 residues long. CDR3 sequence: CASRRRQGTQETQYF. For the CDR3, the DNA is TGTGCCAGCAGACGCAGACAGGGAACCCAAGAGACCCAGTACTTC.

The chain has TRBV28 and TRBJ2-1; 10 positions match TRBD2. Unmatched junction bases numbered 10, after V lost 3 bases and J lost 11 bases. The CDR3 has 15 amino acids. Germline values: CDR1 MDHEN, CDR2 SYDVKM. CDR3 DNA sequence: TGTGCCAGCAGTTTTCACGGGACTAGCGCCCTTCAGCAGTTCTTC. Its translation: CASSFHGTSALQQFF.

This chain joins TRBV11-2 and TRBJ1-2; 10 bases map to TRBD1. CDR3 length equals 15 residues. Germline V gene data show CDR1 as SGHAT and CDR2 as FQNNGV. V shed 5 bases and J 2 bases; nucleotides not matched to a gene: 5. CDR3 amino acids: CASSPRTGGNYGYTF. The CDR3 DNA reads as TGTGCCAGCAGCCCACGGACAGGGGGGAACTATGGCTACACCTTC.

This clone was seen a handful of times. The V gene is TRBV28, the J gene TRBJ1-5; D call uncertain. V dropped 7 bases and J dropped 0 bases, with 16 bases sitting between them. The CDR3 extends over 16 amino acids. From germline, CDR1 is MDHEN and CDR2 SYDVKM. Here the CDR3 reads CASTIHFGVSNQPQHF. CDR3 DNA: TGTGCCAGCACCATCCATTTTGGCGTTAGCAATCAGCCCCAGCATTTT.

The chain couples TRBV18 to TRBJ1-5; D may be TRBD1 (5 bases). The CDR3 length is 17 residues. Trimming removed 3 bases at V and 3 bases at J, with 18 bases between. CDR1 KGHSH and CDR2 LQKENI come from the germline V gene. CDR3 sequence (DNA): TGTGCCAGCTCACCTCTGGGGACCGAGAAATTCAATCAGCCCCAGCATTTT. Protein product: CASSPLGTEKFNQPQHF.

The CDR3 region has the DNA TGTGCCAGCAGCTTAACTTTCACAGATACGCAGTATTTT. Encoded protein: CASSLTFTDTQYF. V gene TRBV5-4 combines with J gene TRBJ2-3; no clear D. The CDR3 covers 13 residues. V shed 2 bases and J shed 2 bases, with 6 bases lying between them. In germline, CDR1 is SGHNT, CDR2 YYREEE (reference sequence).

CDR3 DNA: TGTGCCAGCAGCTTAGATGGGGGGCCGAACACTGAAGCTTTCTTT. Encoded protein: CASSLDGGPNTEAFF. The chain employs TRBV11-3 and TRBJ1-1, with D maybe TRBD1 (6 bases). The CDR3 length is 15 residues. Looked up from germline, CDR1 is SGHNT and CDR2 is YENEEA. The germline V and J ends were trimmed by 0 bases and 1 base, with 9 bases remaining between them.

This chain connects TRBV28 to TRBJ2-7, with a weak D call TRBD1 (6 bases). Germline CDR1 is MDHEN and CDR2 is SYDVKM. The CDR3 is 15 residues long. Trimming stripped 2 bases from V and 3 bases from J, with 14 bases between. The CDR3 DNA is TGTGCCAGCAGTTTACCTGCCACAGGGCACTACGAGCAGTACTTC. This translates into CASSLPATGHYEQYF. Full variable domain (remainder filled in from reference TRBV28 and TRBJ2-7): DVKVTQSSRYLVKRTGEKVFLECVQDMDHENMFWYRQDPGLGLRLIYFSYDVKMKEKGDIPEGYSVSREKKERFSLILESASTNQTSMYLCASSLPATGHYEQYFGPGTRLTVT.